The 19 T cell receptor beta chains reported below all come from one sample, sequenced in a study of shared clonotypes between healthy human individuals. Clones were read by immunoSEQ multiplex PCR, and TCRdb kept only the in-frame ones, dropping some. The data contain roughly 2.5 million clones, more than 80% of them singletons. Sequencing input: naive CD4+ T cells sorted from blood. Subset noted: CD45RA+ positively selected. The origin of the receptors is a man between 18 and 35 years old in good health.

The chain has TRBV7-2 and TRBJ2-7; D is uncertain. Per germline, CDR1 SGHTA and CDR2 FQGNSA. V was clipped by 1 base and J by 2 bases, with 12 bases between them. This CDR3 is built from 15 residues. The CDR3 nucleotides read TGTGCCAGCAGCTTAGTGAGCTCTCCAACCTACGAGCAGTACTTC. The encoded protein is CASSLVSSPTYEQYF.

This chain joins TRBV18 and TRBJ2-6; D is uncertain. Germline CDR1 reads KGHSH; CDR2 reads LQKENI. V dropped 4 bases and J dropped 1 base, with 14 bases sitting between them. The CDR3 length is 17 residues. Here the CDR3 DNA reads TGTGCCAGCTCACAAACCCCCCTAGGGTCTGGGGCCAACGTCCTGACTTTC. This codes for CASSQTPLGSGANVLTF.

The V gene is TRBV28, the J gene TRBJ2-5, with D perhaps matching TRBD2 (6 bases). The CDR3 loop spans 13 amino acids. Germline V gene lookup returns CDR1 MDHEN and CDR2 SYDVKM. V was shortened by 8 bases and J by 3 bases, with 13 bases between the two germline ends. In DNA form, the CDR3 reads TGTGCCAGCTTAGTAGGAGGGGAAGAGACCCAGTACTTC. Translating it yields CASLVGGEETQYF.

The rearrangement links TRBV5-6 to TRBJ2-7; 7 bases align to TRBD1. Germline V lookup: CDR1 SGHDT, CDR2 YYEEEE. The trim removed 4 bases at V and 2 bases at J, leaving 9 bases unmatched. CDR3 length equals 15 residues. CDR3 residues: CASSPDRKPAYEQYF. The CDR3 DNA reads TGTGCCAGCAGCCCGGACAGGAAACCAGCCTACGAGCAGTACTTC. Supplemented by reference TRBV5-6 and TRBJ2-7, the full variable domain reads DAGVTQSPTHLIKTRGQQVTLRCSPKSGHDTVSWYQQALGQGPQFIFQYYEEEERQRGNFPDRFSGHQFPNYSSELNVNALLLGDSALYLCASSPDRKPAYEQYFGPGTRLTVT.

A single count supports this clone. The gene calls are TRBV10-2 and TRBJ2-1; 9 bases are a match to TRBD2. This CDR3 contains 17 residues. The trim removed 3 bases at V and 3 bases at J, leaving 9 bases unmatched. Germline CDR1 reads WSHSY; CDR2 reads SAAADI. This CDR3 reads CASSEVRLAGSYNEQFF. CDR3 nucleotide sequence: TGCGCCAGCAGTGAAGTCCGCCTAGCGGGAAGCTACAATGAGCAGTTCTTC.

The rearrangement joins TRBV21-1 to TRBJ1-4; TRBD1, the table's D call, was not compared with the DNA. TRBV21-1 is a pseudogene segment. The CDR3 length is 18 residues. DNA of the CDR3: TGTGCCAGCAGCACTACCCAGGGGGCTCGTACCCTAAATGAAAAACTGTTTTTT. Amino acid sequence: CASSTTQGARTLNEKLFF.

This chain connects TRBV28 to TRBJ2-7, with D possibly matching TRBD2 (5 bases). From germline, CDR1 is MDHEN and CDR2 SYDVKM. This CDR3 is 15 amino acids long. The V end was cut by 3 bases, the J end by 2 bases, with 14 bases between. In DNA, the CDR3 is TGTGCCAGCAGTTTTGGCCCAGACGGGACCTACGAGCAGTACTTC. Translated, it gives CASSFGPDGTYEQYF.

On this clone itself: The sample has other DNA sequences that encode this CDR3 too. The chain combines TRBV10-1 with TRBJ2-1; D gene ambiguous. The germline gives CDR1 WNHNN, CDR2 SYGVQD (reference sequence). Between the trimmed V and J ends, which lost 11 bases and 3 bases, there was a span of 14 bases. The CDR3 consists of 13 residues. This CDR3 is CASSEGFYNEQFF. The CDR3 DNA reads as TGCGCCTCCTCGGAAGGGTTCTACAATGAGCAGTTCTTC.

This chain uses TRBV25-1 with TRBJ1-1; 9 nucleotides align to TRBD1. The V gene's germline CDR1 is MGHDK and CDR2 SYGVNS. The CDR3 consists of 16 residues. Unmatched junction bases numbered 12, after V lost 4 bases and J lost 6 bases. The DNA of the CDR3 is TGTGCCAGCAGTGGATCACAGGGGGCGGGTTCCCCTGAAGCTTTCTTT. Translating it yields CASSGSQGAGSPEAFF. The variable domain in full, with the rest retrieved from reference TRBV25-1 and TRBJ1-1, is EADIYQTPRYLVIGTGKKITLECSQTMGHDKMYWYQQDPGMELHLIHYSYGVNSTEKGDLSSESTVSRIRTEHFPLTLESARPSHTSQYLCASSGSQGAGSPEAFFGQGTRLTVV.

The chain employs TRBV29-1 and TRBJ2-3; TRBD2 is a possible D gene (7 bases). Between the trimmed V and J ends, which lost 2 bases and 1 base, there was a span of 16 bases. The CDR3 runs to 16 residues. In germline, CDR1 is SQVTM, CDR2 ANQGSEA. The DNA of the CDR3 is TGCAGCGTTGAATGGACGGCGGGGGCTCGCACAGATACGCAGTATTTT. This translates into CSVEWTAGARTDTQYF.

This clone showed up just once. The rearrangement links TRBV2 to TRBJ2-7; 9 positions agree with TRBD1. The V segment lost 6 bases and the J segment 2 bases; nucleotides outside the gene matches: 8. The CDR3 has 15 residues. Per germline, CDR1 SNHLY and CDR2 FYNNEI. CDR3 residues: CASSNRGQGPYEQYF. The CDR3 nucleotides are TGTGCCAGCAGCAACAGGGGGCAAGGACCCTACGAGCAGTACTTC. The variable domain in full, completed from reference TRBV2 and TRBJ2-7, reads EPEVTQTPSHQVTQMGQEVILRCVPISNHLYFYWYRQILGQKVEFLVSFYNNEISEKSEIFDDQFSVERPDGSNFTLKIRSTKLEDSAMYFCASSNRGQGPYEQYFGPGTRLTVT.

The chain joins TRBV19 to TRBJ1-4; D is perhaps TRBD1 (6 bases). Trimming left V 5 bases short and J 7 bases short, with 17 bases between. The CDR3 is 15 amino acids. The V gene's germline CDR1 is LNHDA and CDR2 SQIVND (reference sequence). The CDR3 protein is CASSHPSGAAEKLFF. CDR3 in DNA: TGTGCCAGTAGTCATCCGTCGGGGGCGGCTGAAAAACTGTTTTTT. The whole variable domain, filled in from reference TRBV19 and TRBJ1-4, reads DGGITQSPKYLFRKEGQNVTLSCEQNLNHDAMYWYRQDPGQGLRLIYYSQIVNDFQKGDIAEGYSVSREKKESFPLTVTSAQKNPTAFYLCASSHPSGAAEKLFFGSGTQLSVL.

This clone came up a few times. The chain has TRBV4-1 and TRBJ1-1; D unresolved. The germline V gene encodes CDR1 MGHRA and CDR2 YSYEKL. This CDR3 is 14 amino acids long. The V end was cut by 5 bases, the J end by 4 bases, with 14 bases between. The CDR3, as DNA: TGCGCCAGCAGCTACCCTATATTGGGCACTGAAGCTTTCTTT. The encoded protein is CASSYPILGTEAFF.

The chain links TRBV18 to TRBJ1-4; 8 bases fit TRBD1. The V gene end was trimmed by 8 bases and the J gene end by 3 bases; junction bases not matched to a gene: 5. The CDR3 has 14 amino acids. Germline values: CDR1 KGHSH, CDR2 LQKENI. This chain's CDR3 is CASTLGQANEKLFF. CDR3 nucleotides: TGTGCCAGCACCCTGGGACAGGCTAATGAAAAACTGTTTTTT.

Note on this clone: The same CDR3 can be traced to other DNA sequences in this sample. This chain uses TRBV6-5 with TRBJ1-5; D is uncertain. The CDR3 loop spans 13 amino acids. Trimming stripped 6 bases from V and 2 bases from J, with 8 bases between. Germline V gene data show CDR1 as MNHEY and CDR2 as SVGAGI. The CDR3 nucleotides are TGTGCCAGCAGCAGGACGGGCAATCAGCCCCAGCATTTT. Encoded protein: CASSRTGNQPQHF.

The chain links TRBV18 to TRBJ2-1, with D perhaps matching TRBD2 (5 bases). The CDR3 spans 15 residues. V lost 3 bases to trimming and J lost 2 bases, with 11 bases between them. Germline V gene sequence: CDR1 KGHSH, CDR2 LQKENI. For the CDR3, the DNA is TGTGCCAGCTCACCGAAGGGAGTGCCCTACAATGAGCAGTTCTTC. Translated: CASSPKGVPYNEQFF. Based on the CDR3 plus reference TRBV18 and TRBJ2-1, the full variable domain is NAGVMQNPRHLVRRRGQEARLRCSPMKGHSHVYWYRQLPEEGLKFMVYLQKENIIDESGMPKERFSAEFPKEGPSILRIQQVVRGDSAAYFCASSPKGVPYNEQFFGPGTRLTVL.

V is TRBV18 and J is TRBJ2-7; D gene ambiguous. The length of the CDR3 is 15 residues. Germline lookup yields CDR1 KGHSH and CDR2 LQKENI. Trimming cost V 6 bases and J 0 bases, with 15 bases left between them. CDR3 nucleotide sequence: TGTGCCAGCTCTACCCCTTATCGGAGCTCCTACGAGCAGTACTTC. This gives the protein CASSTPYRSSYEQYF. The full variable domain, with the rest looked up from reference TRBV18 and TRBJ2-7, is NAGVMQNPRHLVRRRGQEARLRCSPMKGHSHVYWYRQLPEEGLKFMVYLQKENIIDESGMPKERFSAEFPKEGPSILRIQQVVRGDSAAYFCASSTPYRSSYEQYFGPGTRLTVT.

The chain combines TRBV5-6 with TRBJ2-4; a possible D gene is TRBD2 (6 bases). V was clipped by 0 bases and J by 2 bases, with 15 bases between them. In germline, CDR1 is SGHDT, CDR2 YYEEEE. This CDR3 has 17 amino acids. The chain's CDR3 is CASSLVGGRESKNIQYF. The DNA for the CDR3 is TGTGCCAGCAGCTTGGTGGGGGGTCGGGAGTCCAAAAACATTCAGTACTTC.

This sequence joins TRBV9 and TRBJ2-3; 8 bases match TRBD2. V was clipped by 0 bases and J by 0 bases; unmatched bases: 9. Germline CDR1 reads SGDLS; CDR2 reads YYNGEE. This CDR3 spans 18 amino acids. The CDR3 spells CASSVAGGVGSSTDTQYF. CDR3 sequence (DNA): TGTGCCAGCAGCGTAGCGGGGGGGGTTGGTTCTAGCACAGATACGCAGTATTTT.